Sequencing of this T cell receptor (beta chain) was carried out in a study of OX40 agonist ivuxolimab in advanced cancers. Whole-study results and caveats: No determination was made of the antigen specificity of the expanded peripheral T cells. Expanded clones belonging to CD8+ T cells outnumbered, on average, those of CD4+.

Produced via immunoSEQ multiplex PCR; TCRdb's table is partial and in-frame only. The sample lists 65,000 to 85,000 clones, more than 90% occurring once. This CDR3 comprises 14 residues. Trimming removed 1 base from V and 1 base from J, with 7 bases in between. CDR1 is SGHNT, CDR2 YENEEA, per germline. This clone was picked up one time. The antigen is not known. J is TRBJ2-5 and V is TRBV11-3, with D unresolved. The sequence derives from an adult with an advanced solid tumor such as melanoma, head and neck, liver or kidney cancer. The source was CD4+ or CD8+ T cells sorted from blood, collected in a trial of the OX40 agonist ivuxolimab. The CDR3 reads CASSLVASQETQYF. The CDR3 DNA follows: TGTGCCAGCAGCTTAGTTGCTAGCCAAGAGACCCAGTACTTC. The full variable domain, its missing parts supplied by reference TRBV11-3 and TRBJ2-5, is EAGVVQSPRYKIIEKKQPVAFWCNPISGHNTLYWYLQNLGQGPELLIRYENEEAVDDSQLPKDRFSAERLKGVDSTLKIQPAELGDSAVYLCASSLVASQETQYFGPGTRLLVL.